What follows describes a single T cell receptor beta chain. No cognate antigen has been identified for it. Lacking the conserved final phenylalanine or tryptophan, this CDR3 likely reflects a read error. The limits of the CDR3 on the DNA are not certain, so only TCRdb's listed CDR3 is given. The germline V gene encodes CDR1 DFQATT and CDR2 SNEGSKA (reference sequence). The CDR3 comprises 15 residues, both ends counted. The lymph node samples were taken from the axillary draining lymph nodes of breast cancer patients. Sequencing was performed on an Illumina HiSeq 2000. Multiplex PCR amplification was used to build the TCR beta chain libraries. High-throughput sequencing was used to analyze the amplified TCR beta chain products. TCRdb redid the processing of the public reads, applying fastp at Q25 and MiXCR, and retained in-frame beta chains. Every entry covers one CDR3 protein and lists the most common genes and DNA from its rows. This sample comprises about 270,000 distinct CDR3 sequences, about 30% of them detected only once. 1.1% of the sample belongs to the ten largest clones.

The sample originates from a study of breast tumors, draining lymph nodes, adjacent tissues (dated by TCRdb to the mid-2010s). The study in broad terms: In breast cancer patients, the study compared the TCR beta repertoires of tumor, adjacent nontumor tissue and axillary lymph nodes. The study aimed to assess the relationships and possible T-cell exchange between tumor, surrounding tissue and draining lymph node repertoires in human breast cancer. The investigation overall reported the following: Tumors showed preferential V and J gene usage, and their T-cell repertoire diversity fell below that of lymph nodes yet above that of nontumor tissue. Rather than being directly demonstrated, the conclusion that tumor T cells originate in lymph nodes was presented as consistent with a hypothesis. The similarity between tumor and nontumor tissue repertoires was significantly greater in luminal-like breast cancer than in basal-like breast cancer. A scenario in which most tumor T cells derive from the lymph node and then expand within tumor tissue was judged to be consistent with the data.

The clonotype comes from a female donor with breast cancer. Some clones in this sample may be carry-over from other donors' samples. The chain is made from TRBV20-1 and TRBJ2-2. The sample comprised axillary lymph node tissue. The CDR3 sequence is CSAIRRSRDTGELLA.